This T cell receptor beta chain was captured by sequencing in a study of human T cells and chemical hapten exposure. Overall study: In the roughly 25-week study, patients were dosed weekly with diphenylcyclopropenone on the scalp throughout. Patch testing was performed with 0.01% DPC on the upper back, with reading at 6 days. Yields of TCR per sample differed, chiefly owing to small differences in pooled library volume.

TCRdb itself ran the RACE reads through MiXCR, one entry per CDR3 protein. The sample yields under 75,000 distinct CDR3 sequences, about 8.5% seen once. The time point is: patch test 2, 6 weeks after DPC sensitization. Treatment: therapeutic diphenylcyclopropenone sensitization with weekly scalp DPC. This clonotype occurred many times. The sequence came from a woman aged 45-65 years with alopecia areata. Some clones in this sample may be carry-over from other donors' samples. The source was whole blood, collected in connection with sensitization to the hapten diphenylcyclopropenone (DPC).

CDR3 region: CASSPSLDRVLYEQYF. CDR3 nucleotides: TGTGCCAGCAGTCCTTCTCTCGACAGGGTCCTCTACGAGCAGTACTTC. J is TRBJ2-7 and V is TRBV28, with 7 bases fitting TRBD1. The germline V gene has CDR1 MDHEN and CDR2 SYDVKM. This CDR3 spans 16 amino acids. After removal of 5 bases from V and 3 bases from J, the junction contained 13 bases not matched to a gene.